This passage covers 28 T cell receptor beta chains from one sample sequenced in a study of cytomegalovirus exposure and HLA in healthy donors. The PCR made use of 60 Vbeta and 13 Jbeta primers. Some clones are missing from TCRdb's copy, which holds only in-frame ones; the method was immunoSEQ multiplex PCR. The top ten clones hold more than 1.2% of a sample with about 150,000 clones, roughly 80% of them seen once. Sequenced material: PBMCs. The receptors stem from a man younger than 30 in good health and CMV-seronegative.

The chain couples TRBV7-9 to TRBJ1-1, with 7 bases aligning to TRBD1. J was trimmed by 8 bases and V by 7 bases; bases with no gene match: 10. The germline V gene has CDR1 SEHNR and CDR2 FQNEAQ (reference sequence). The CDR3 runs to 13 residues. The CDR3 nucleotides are TGTGCCAGCACCGCGGCAGGGGGATTGGAAGCTTTCTTT. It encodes CASTAAGGLEAFF.

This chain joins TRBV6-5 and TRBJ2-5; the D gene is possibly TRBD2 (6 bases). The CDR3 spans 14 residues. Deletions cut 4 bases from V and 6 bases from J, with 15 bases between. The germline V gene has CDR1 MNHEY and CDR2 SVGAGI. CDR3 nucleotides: TGTGCCAGCAGTTCTACTTCTAGCGCGAAGACCCAGTACTTC. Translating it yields CASSSTSSAKTQYF.

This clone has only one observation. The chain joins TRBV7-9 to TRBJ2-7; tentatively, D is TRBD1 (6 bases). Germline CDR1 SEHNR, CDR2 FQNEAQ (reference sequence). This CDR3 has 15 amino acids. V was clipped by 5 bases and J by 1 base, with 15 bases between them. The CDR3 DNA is TGTGCCAGCAGCATTCAGGGGCAGGCATCCTACGAGCAGTACTTC. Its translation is CASSIQGQASYEQYF.

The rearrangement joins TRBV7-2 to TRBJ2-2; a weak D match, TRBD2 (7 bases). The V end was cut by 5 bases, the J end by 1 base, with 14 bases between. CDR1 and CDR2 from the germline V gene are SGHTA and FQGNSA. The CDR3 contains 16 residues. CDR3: CASSPRGGGNTGELFF. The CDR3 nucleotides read TGTGCCAGCAGCCCTCGAGGGGGGGGGAACACCGGGGAGCTGTTTTTT.

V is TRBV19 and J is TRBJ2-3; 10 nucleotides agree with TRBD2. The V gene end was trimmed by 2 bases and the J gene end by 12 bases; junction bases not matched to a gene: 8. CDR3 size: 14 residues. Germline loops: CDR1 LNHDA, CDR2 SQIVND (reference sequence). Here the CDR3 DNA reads TGTGCCAGTAGTATATCCCCTCTAGCGGGAGAACAGTATTTT. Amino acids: CASSISPLAGEQYF.

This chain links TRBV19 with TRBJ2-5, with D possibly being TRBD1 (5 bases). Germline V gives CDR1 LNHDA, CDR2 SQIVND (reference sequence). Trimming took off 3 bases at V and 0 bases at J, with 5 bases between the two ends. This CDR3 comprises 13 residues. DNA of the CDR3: TGTGCCAGTAGTATGACAGACCAAGAGACCCAGTACTTC. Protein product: CASSMTDQETQYF.

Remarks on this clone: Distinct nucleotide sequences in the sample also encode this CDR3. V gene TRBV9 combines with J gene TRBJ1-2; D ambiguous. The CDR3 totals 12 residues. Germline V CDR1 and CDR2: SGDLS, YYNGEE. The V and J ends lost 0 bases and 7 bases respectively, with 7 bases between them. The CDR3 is CASSVEEGGYTF. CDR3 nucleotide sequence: TGTGCCAGCAGCGTAGAGGAGGGTGGCTACACCTTC. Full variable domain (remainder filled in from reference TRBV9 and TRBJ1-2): DSGVTQTPKHLITATGQRVTLRCSPRSGDLSVYWYQQSLDQGLQFLIQYYNGEERAKGNILERFSAQQFPDLHSELNLSSLELGDSALYFCASSVEEGGYTFGSGTRLTVV.

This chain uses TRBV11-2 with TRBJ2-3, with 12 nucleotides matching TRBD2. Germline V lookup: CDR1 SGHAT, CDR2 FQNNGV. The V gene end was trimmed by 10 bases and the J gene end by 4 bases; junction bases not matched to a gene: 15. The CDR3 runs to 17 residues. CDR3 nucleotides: TGTGCCATAGGTCCCCGACCGGGACTAGCGGGCGCAGATACGCAGTATTTT. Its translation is CAIGPRPGLAGADTQYF.

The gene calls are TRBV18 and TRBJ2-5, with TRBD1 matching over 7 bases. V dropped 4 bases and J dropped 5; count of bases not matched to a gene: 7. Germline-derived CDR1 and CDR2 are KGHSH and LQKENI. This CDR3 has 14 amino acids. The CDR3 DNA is TGTGCCAGCTCACTGACGACAGGGCAGGAGACCCAGTACTTC. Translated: CASSLTTGQETQYF.

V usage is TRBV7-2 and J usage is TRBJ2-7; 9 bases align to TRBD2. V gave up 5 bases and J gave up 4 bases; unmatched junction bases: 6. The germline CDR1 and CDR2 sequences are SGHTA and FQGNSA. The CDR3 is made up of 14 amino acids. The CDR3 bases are TGTGCCAGCAGCCGCGGGGGGGGACCTTACGAGCAGTACTTC. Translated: CASSRGGGPYEQYF.

The CDR3 nucleotides are TGTGCCAGCAGCCAAAAGCCCGGAACCCTAGCGGGAGGGGTCTACGAGCAGTACTTC. Translation gives CASSQKPGTLAGGVYEQYF. The genes are TRBV27 and TRBJ2-7, with TRBD2 matching over 12 bases. Germline lookup yields CDR1 MNHEY and CDR2 SMNVEV (reference sequence). The V gene end was trimmed by 6 bases and the J gene end by 3 bases; junction bases not matched to a gene: 18. The CDR3 has 19 residues.

The CDR3 region is CASSLSGVAGLQNEQFF. The CDR3 bases are TGTGCCAGCAGCCTCTCGGGGGTAGCGGGCCTTCAGAATGAGCAGTTCTTC. The chain employs TRBV5-6 and TRBJ2-1; 7 nucleotides agree with TRBD2. The CDR3 consists of 17 residues. The germline gives CDR1 SGHDT, CDR2 YYEEEE. The trim removed 4 bases at V and 7 bases at J, leaving 17 bases unmatched.

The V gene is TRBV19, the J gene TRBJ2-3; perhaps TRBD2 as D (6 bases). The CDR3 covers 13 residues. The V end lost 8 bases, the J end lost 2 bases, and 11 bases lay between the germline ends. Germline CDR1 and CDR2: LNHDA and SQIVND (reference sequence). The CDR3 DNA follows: TGTGCCAGTTATAGCGGCACCACAGATACGCAGTATTTT. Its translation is CASYSGTTDTQYF.

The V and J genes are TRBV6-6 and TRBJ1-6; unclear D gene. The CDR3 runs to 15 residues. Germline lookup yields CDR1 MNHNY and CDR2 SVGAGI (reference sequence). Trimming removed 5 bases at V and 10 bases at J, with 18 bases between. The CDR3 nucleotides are TGTGCCAGCAGTCACCAGAGGGAACCCGACTCACCCCTCCACTTT. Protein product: CASSHQREPDSPLHF.

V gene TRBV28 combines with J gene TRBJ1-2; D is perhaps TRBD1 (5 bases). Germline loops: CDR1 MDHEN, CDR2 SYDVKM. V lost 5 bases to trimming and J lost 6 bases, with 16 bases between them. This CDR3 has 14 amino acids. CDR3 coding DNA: TGTGCCAGCAGTGCCTCCGGGCCCAGGGATGGCTACACCTTC. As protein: CASSASGPRDGYTF.

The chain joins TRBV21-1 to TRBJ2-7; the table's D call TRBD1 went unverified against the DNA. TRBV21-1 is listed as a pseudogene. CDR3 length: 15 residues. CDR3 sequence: CASSDRGDREDEQYF. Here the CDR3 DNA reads TGTGCCAGCAGCGACAGAGGGGACAGGGAGGACGAGCAGTACTTC.

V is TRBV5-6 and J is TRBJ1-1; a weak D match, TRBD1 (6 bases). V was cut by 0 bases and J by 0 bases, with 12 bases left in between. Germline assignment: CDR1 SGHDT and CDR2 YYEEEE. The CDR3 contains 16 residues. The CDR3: CASSLVSGVMNTEAFF. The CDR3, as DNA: TGTGCCAGCAGCTTGGTTTCAGGGGTGATGAACACTGAAGCTTTCTTT.

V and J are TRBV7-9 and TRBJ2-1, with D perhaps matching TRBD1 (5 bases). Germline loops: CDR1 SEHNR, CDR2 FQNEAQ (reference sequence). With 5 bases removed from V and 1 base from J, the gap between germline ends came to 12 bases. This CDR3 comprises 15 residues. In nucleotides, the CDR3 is TGTGCCAGCAGCCCCCCAGGGAAGTCCTACAATGAGCAGTTCTTC. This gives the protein CASSPPGKSYNEQFF.

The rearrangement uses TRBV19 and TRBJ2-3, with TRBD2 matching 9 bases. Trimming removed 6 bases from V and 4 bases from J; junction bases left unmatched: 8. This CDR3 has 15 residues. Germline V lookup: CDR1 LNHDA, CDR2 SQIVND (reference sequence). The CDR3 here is CASSPPLAGPDTQYF. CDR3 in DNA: TGTGCCAGTAGCCCCCCCCTAGCGGGACCAGATACGCAGTATTTT.

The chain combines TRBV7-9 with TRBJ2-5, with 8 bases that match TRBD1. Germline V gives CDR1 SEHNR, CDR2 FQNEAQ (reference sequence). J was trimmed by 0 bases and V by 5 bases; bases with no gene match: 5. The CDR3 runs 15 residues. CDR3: CASSPPTGDQETQYF. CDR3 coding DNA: TGTGCCAGCAGCCCCCCGACAGGGGACCAAGAGACCCAGTACTTC.

The CDR3 sequence: CASSFGGLSKETQYF. The CDR3 bases are TGCGCCAGCAGCTTCGGGGGGCTCTCTAAAGAGACCCAGTACTTC. The chain links TRBV5-1 to TRBJ2-5; D possibly corresponds to TRBD2 (7 bases). Germline lookup yields CDR1 SGHRS and CDR2 YFSETQ. The CDR3 extends over 15 amino acids. V was shortened by 2 bases and J by 3 bases, with 14 bases between the two germline ends.

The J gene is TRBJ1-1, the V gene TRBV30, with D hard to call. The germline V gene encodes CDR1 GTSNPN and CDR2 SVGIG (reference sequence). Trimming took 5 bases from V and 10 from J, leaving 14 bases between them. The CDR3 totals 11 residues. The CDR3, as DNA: TGTGCCTGGGCTTCCGGGGTTCGAGCTTTCTTT. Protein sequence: CAWASGVRAFF.

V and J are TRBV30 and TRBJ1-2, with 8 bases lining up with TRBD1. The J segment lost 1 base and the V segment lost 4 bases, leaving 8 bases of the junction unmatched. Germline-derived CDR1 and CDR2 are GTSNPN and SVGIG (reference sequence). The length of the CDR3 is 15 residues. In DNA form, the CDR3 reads TGTGCCTGGATCTTTCGGACAGGGCTTAACTATGGCTACACCTTC. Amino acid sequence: CAWIFRTGLNYGYTF.

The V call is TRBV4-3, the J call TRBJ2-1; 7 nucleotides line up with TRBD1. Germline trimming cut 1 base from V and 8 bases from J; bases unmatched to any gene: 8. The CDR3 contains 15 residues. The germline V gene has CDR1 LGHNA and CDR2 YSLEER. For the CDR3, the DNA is TGCGCCAGCAGCCAAGCCTCGTCGAGGGGGCATGAGCAGTTCTTC. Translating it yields CASSQASSRGHEQFF.

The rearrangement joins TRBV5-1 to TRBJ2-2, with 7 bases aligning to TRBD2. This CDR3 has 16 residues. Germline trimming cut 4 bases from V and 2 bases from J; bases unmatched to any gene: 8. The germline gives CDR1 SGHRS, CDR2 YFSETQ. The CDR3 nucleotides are TGCGCCAGCAGCCCAACCGGGACTATCAACACCGGGGAGCTGTTTTTT. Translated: CASSPTGTINTGELFF.

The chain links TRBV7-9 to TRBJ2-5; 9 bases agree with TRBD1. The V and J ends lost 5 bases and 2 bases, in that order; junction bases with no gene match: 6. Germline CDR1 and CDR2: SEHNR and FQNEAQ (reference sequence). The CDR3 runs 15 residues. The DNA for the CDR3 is TGTGCCAGCAGCCCCGTGACAGGGGGGCAAGAGACCCAGTACTTC. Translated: CASSPVTGGQETQYF.

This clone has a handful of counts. This CDR3 reads CASSLEGSTDTQYF. The CDR3 DNA reads as TGTGCCAGCTCATTGGAGGGGAGCACAGATACGCAGTATTTT. This chain links TRBV18 with TRBJ2-3; D may be TRBD2 (6 bases). The ends were cut back, 5 bases at V and 0 bases at J, with 9 bases in the middle. The germline V gene has CDR1 KGHSH and CDR2 LQKENI. The CDR3 is made up of 14 amino acids.

CDR3 DNA: TGTGCCAGCAGTCGGGACAGGAGGCACTATGGCTACACCTTC. Translating it yields CASSRDRRHYGYTF. V is TRBV2 and J is TRBJ1-2, with 8 bases identical to TRBD1. The V segment lost 5 bases and the J segment 3 bases; nucleotides outside the gene matches: 5. Germline V gives CDR1 SNHLY, CDR2 FYNNEI. The CDR3 has 14 residues.